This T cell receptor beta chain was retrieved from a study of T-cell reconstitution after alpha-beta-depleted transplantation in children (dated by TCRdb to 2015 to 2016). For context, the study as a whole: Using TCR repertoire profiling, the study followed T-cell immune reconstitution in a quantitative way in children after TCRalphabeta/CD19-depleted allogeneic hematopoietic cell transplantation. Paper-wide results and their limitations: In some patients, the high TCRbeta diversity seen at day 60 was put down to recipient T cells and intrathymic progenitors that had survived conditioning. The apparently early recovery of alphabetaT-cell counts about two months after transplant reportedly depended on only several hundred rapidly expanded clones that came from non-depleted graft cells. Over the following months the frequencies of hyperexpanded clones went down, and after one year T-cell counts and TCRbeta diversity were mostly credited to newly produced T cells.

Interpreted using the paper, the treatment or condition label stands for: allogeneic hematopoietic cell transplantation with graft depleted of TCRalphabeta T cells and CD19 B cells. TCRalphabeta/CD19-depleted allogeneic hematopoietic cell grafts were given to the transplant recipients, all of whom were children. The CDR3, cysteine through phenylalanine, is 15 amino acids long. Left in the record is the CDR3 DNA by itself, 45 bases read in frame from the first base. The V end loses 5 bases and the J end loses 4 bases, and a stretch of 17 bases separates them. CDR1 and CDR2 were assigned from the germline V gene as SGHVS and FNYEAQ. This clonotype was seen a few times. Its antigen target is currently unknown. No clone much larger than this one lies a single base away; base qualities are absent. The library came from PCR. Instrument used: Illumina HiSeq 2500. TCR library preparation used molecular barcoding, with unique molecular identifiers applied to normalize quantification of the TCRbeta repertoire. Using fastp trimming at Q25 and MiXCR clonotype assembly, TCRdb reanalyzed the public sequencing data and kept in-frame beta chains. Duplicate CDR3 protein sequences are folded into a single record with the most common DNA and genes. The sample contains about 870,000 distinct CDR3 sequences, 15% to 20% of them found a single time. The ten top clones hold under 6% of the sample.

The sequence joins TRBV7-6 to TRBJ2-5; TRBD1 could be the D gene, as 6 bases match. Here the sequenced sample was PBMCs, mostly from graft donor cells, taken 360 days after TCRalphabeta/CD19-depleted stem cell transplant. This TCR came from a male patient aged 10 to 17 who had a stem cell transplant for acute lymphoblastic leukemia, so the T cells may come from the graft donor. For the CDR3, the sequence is CASSPEYRVGETQYF. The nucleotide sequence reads TGTGCCAGCAGCCCCGAGTACAGGGTTGGAGAGACCCAGTACTTC.